This TCR beta chain emerged from a study of T cell responses to AZD1222 COVID-19 vaccine. The germline V gene encodes CDR1 GTSNPN and CDR2 SVGIG (reference sequence). Trimming removed 1 base from V and 2 bases from J, with 9 bases in between. The length of the CDR3 is 14 residues. Libraries were prepared by immunoSEQ multiplex PCR; TCRdb keeps only in-frame clonotypes and omits some of them. The sample has some 130,000 clones, 85% to 95% seen once; the top ten hold 6.5% to 8.5%. The material sequenced was peripheral blood, taken 28 days after the second AZD1222 dose. This sequence originates from an adult who received the AZD1222 COVID-19 vaccine. The chain couples TRBV30 to TRBJ1-5, with D uncertain. CDR3 amino acids: CAWSGPEGNQPQHF. The CDR3 bases are TGTGCCTGGAGTGGGCCAGAGGGCAATCAGCCCCAGCATTTT.